This T cell receptor (beta chain) was identified during a study of immune evolution from preneoplasia to lung adenocarcinoma. Method: immunoSEQ multiplex PCR; TCRdb's copy keeps in-frame clones and lacks some. The data contain 6,200 or so clones, around 83% of them singletons. Resections took place in Japan or China from about 2014 to 2018. V lost 4 bases, J lost 0 bases, and 7 bases lay in between. This CDR3 is built from 14 residues. Germline V lookup: CDR1 SEHNR, CDR2 FQNEAQ (reference sequence). The study, taken as a whole, reports: Top clone frequencies peaked in normal lung, apparently declining through invasive adenocarcinoma. Later-stage lesions appeared to have more T cells, more diversity, less clonality.

The table lists this clone with a count of one. Its matching antigen is unknown. This sequence was found in a person over 45 with lung adenocarcinoma. Sequenced sample: FFPE invasive lung adenocarcinoma tissue. This chain joins TRBV7-9 and TRBJ2-1; D remains ambiguous. In DNA, the CDR3 is TGTGCCAGCAGCTCATCCTTCTCCTACAATGAGCAGTTCTTC. It specifies CASSSSFSYNEQFF.